These 14 T cell receptor beta chains were all obtained from the same sample, sequenced in a study of blood T cell repertoires in COVID-19. Produced via immunoSEQ multiplex PCR; TCRdb's table is partial and in-frame only. The sample contains fewer than 200,000 clones, roughly 86% of which appear only once. Sequencing was done on a sample of peripheral blood. These receptors all stem from a man between 40 and 49 years old who had recovered from COVID-19.

V usage is TRBV19 and J usage is TRBJ2-3; possibly TRBD1 for D (6 bases). Germline CDR1 is LNHDA and CDR2 is SQIVND (reference sequence). V was trimmed by 5 bases and J by 3 bases, leaving 12 bases between them. CDR3 length equals 14 residues. The CDR3 region is CASSPGHGTDTQYF. DNA of the CDR3: TGTGCCAGTAGTCCGGGACACGGAACAGATACGCAGTATTTT.

This chain uses TRBV28 with TRBJ2-7; 9 bases map to TRBD2. V dropped 4 bases and J dropped 2; count of bases not matched to a gene: 12. CDR1 is MDHEN and CDR2 is SYDVKM in the germline V gene. The CDR3 is made up of 17 amino acids. The CDR3 here is CASSSRPRLAGTYEQYF. As DNA, the CDR3 is TGTGCCAGCAGTTCAAGGCCCCGGCTAGCGGGGACCTACGAGCAGTACTTC.

V is TRBV2 and J is TRBJ2-5, with 8 bases aligning to TRBD1. Germline V gene data show CDR1 as SNHLY and CDR2 as FYNNEI. CDR3 length: 14 amino acids. Germline trimming cut 7 bases from V and 5 bases from J; bases unmatched to any gene: 9. This chain's CDR3 is CASKLTGVRETQYF. CDR3 in DNA: TGTGCCAGCAAATTGACAGGGGTCAGGGAGACCCAGTACTTC.

The CDR3 here is CASSRRGAGEKLFF. The DNA for the CDR3 is TGTGCCAGCAGCCGCAGGGGGGCTGGTGAAAAACTGTTTTTT. This sequence joins TRBV6-6 and TRBJ1-4, with TRBD1 matching 7 bases. Germline-derived CDR1 and CDR2 are MNHNY and SVGAGI (reference sequence). There are 14 residues in the CDR3. The V segment lost 6 bases and the J segment 7 bases; nucleotides outside the gene matches: 8.

The J gene is TRBJ2-3, the V gene TRBV6-4; TRBD2 aligns across 12 bases. The CDR3 length is 16 residues. The V gene's germline CDR1 is MRHNA and CDR2 SNTAGT. Trimming at V came to 5 bases and at J to 0 bases, leaving 3 bases not matched to a gene. The CDR3 sequence is CASSPSGRASTDTQYF. DNA of the CDR3: TGTGCCAGCAGTCCTAGCGGGAGGGCTAGCACAGATACGCAGTATTTT.

The V gene is TRBV6-5, the J gene TRBJ1-4, with D hard to call. CDR3 length equals 13 residues. The V end was cut by 6 bases, the J end by 0 bases, with 5 bases between. Germline CDR1 and CDR2: MNHEY and SVGAGI. CDR3 sequence reads: CASSFTTNEKLFF. The DNA for the CDR3 is TGTGCCAGCAGCTTTACAACTAATGAAAAACTGTTTTTT.

The chain has TRBV11-3 and TRBJ2-1, with 7 bases fitting TRBD1. CDR1 is SGHNT and CDR2 is YENEEA in the germline V gene. The length of the CDR3 is 15 residues. The trim removed 0 bases at V and 7 bases at J, leaving 6 bases unmatched. DNA of the CDR3: TGTGCCAGCAGCTTAGACAGGGGGTTTGGTAATGAGCAGTTCTTC. Translated, it gives CASSLDRGFGNEQFF. The full variable domain, in which reference TRBV11-3 and TRBJ2-1 provide the parts outside the CDR3, is EAGVVQSPRYKIIEKKQPVAFWCNPISGHNTLYWYLQNLGQGPELLIRYENEEAVDDSQLPKDRFSAERLKGVDSTLKIQPAELGDSAVYLCASSLDRGFGNEQFFGPGTRLTVL.

This rearrangement joins TRBV2 to TRBJ1-3; TRBD1 matches 7 bases. Germline values: CDR1 SNHLY, CDR2 FYNNEI. This CDR3 region has 14 residues. J lost 3 bases, V lost 6 bases, and 5 bases had no gene match. CDR3 bases: TGTGCCAGCAGGAAAAGACAGGGTGGAAACACCATATATTTT. It specifies CASRKRQGGNTIYF.

V is TRBV3-1 (or the pseudogene TRBV3-2) and J is TRBJ2-5; 9 positions agree with TRBD2. The CDR3 runs 15 residues. The germline V gene has CDR1 LGHDT and CDR2 YNNKEL (reference sequence). The junction had 6 bases not matched to a gene; V was cut back by 4 bases and J by 3 bases. In DNA, the CDR3 is TGTGCCAGCAGCCGCGGGGGGGCGGGAGAAGAGACCCAGTACTTC. The encoded protein is CASSRGGAGEETQYF.

This clone was seen more than once but under ten times. V and J are TRBV5-6 and TRBJ2-7; 7 bases map to TRBD2. The CDR3 covers 15 residues. The J segment lost 0 bases and the V segment lost 4 bases, leaving 7 bases of the junction unmatched. The germline V gene has CDR1 SGHDT and CDR2 YYEEEE. As DNA, the CDR3 is TGTGCCAGCAGCGACTGGCGGGGGAGCTCCTACGAGCAGTACTTC. Amino acids: CASSDWRGSSYEQYF.

This chain links TRBV6-2 or TRBV6-3 with TRBJ2-7; D unresolved. Trimming took off 0 bases at V and 6 bases at J, with 12 bases between the two ends. The CDR3 sequence is 14 residues long. Germline CDR1 reads MNHEY; CDR2 reads SVGEGT. DNA for the CDR3: TGTGCCAGCAGTTACTCATGGCAGGCCCGCGAGCAGTACTTC. This sequence encodes CASSYSWQAREQYF.

The V call is TRBV2, the J call TRBJ1-2; 11 positions agree with TRBD1. This CDR3 is 15 amino acids long. The ends lost 4 bases at V and 8 bases at J; junction bases unmatched: 9. In germline, CDR1 is SNHLY, CDR2 FYNNEI. The CDR3 spells CASSADRGPASGYTF. CDR3 nucleotides: TGTGCCAGCAGTGCGGACAGGGGGCCCGCTAGCGGCTACACCTTC.

The V gene is TRBV11-2, the J gene TRBJ2-1; TRBD2 aligns across 8 bases. CDR1 and CDR2 (germline): SGHAT, FQNNGV. The junction had 5 bases not matched to a gene; V was cut back by 3 bases and J by 4 bases. CDR3 length equals 15 residues. Here the CDR3 DNA reads TGTGCCAGCAGCTTTGGCGGGAGGCAATACAATGAGCAGTTCTTC. Protein product: CASSFGGRQYNEQFF.

This rearrangement joins TRBV9 to TRBJ2-4; D possibly corresponds to TRBD1 (5 bases). The CDR3 sequence is 19 residues long. Between the trimmed V and J ends, which lost 4 bases and 1 base, there was a span of 24 bases. Per the germline V gene, CDR1 is SGDLS and CDR2 is YYNGEE. The CDR3: CASSPPEGAGYLAKNIQYF. The CDR3, as DNA: TGTGCCAGCAGCCCCCCGGAAGGGGCCGGCTACCTGGCCAAAAACATTCAGTACTTC.